The rows below give T cell receptor beta chains drawn from one sample of a study of cytomegalovirus exposure and HLA in healthy donors. The method was immunoSEQ multiplex PCR; TCRdb's version includes in-frame clones alone and lacks a portion of them. The repertoire holds 160,000 or so clones, roughly 80% seen once, with roughly 1% in the top ten. Sequencing was performed on PBMCs. Receptors were obtained from a man younger than 40 in good health and CMV-seronegative. Both conserved end residues are part of each CDR3. Each record gives: clone size, J gene, D gene, V gene, CDR3 DNA, CDR3 protein. D genes are given only for firm matches. A row's size may be missing; if present it is once, few, many or a size class.

NA TRBJ2-1 TRBD2 TRBV9 TGTGCCAGCAGCGCCAGAGGGACTAGCGGATACAATGAGCAGTTCTTC CASSARGTSGYNEQFF
NA TRBJ2-1 NA TRBV11-3 TGTGCCAGCAGCTTGCTACGCGACTACAATGAGCAGTTCTTC CASSLLRDYNEQFF
NA TRBJ2-3 NA TRBV4-3 TGCGCCAGCAGCCAAGGGCCAATAACCCAAATAGATACGCAGTATTTT CASSQGPITQIDTQYF
few TRBJ2-7 NA TRBV5-4 TGTGCCAGCAGCTTACCGGGAGTTCAAGGCTACGAGCAGTACTTC CASSLPGVQGYEQYF
NA TRBJ2-2 TRBD2 TRBV27 TGTGCCAGCAGTCCCGGTTGGACTAGCGGGAAGAACACCGGGGAGCTGTTTTTT CASSPGWTSGKNTGELFF
NA TRBJ1-2 NA TRBV5-1 TGCGCCAGCAGCGACCCTAACCTAGCTAACTATGGCTACACCTTC CASSDPNLANYGYTF
NA TRBJ1-1 TRBD1 TRBV2 TGTGCCAGCAGTGAATTCGGACAGGGAAACGCTGAAGCTTTCTTT CASSEFGQGNAEAFF
NA TRBJ1-2 TRBD1 TRBV2 TGTGCCAGCAGATGGGACAGGGGAGATGGCTACACCTTC CASRWDRGDGYTF
NA TRBJ2-1 TRBD2 TRBV10-1 TGCGCCAGCAGTCTTCTAGCGGGGGGTCACGGAGACAATGAGCAGTTCTTC CASSLLAGGHGDNEQFF
NA TRBJ2-1 TRBD2 TRBV4-3 TGCGCCAGCAGCCAAGGGGGCGGGACTAGCGGGACGTATGAGCAGTTCTTC CASSQGGGTSGTYEQFF
NA TRBJ1-1 NA TRBV5-1 TGCGCCAGCAGCTTGTTAGGAGGGTTGAACACTGAAGCTTTCTTT CASSLLGGLNTEAFF
NA TRBJ1-4 TRBD1 TRBV6-6 TGTGCCAGCAGTTACGCCCGACAGGGGCCGGGGGAAAAACTGTTTTTT CASSYARQGPGEKLFF